Below, one TCR beta chain is given with its context. Total RNA extraction was carried out from unfractionated whole blood. The CDR3 extends over 16 amino acids. V lost 5 bases to trimming and J lost 0 bases, with 17 bases between them. Germline CDR1 is MDHEN and CDR2 is SYDVKM. This specimen comes from a study of human T cells and chemical hapten exposure. TCRdb analysed the 5' RACE reads with MiXCR anew, one entry per CDR3 protein. The profile covers around 100,000 distinct CDR3 sequences, with 15% to 20% appearing a single time and about 3% taken by the ten largest. The receptor comes from a human donor in good health. The chain is built from TRBV28 and TRBJ2-7; tentative D call: TRBD1 (7 bases). The CDR3 loop reads CASSPPRRGHSYEQYF. The DNA of the CDR3 is TGTGCCAGCAGTCCCCCCCGGAGGGGGCACTCCTACGAGCAGTACTTC.